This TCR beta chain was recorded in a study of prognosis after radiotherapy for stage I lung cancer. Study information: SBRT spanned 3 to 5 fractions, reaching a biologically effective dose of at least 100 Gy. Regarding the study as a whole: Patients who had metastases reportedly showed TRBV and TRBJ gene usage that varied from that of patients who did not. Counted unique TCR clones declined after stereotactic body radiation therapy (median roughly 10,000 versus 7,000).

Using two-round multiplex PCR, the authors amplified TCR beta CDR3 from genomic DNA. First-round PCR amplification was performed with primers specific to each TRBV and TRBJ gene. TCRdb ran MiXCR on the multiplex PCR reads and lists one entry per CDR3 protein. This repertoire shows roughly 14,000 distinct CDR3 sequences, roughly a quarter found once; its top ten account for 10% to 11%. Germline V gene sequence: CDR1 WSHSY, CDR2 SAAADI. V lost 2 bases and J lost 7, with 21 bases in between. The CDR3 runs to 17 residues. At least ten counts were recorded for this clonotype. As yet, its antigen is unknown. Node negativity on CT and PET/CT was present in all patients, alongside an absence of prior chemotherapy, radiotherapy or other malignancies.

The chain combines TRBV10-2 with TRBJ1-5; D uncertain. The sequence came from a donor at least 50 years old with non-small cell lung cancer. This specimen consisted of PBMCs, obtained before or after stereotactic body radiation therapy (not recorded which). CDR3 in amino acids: CASSEDFFGRRGQPQHF. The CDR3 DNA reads TGCGCCAGCAGTGAGGACTTTTTCGGGAGAAGAGGACAGCCCCAGCATTTT.